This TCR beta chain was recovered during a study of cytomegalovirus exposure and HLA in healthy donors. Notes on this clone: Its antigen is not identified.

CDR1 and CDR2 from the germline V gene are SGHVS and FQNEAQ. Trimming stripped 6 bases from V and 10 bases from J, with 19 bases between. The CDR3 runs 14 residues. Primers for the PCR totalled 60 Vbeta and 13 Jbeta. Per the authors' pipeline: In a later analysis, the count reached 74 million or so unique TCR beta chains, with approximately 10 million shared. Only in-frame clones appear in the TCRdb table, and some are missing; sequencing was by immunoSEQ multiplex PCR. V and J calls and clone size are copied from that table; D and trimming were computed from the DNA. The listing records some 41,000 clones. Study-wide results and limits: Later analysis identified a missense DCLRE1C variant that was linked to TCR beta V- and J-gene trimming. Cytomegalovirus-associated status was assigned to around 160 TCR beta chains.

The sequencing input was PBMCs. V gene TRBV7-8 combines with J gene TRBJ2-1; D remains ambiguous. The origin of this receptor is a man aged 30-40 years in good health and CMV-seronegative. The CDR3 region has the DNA TGTGCCAGCAGTCGCGATACGTCCCTACGGGAGCAGTTCTTC. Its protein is CASSRDTSLREQFF. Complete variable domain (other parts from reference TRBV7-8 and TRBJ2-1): GAGVSQSPRYKVAKRGQDVALRCDPISGHVSLFWYQQALGQGPEFLTYFQNEAQLDKSGLPSDRFFAERPEGSVSTLKIQRTQQEDSAVYLCASSRDTSLREQFFGPGTRLTVL.